Following are 30 T cell receptor beta chains from one sample sequenced in a study of blood T cell repertoires in COVID-19. TCRdb's copy holds only in-frame clones and misses some; the assay was immunoSEQ multiplex PCR. Of around 130,000 clones in the sample, around 88% were seen once. What was sequenced was peripheral blood. The receptors were gathered from a man in his forties or fifties with active or convalescent COVID-19.

This chain joins TRBV4-3 and TRBJ1-5, with TRBD1 matching over 9 bases. The CDR3 has 16 residues. Germline assignment: CDR1 LGHNA and CDR2 YSLEER. Unmatched junction bases numbered 11, after V lost 4 bases and J lost 7 bases. In nucleotides, the CDR3 is TGCGCCAGCAGCCCAGGACAGGGGCGCAGGGGGCAGCCCCAGCATTTT. Protein product: CASSPGQGRRGQPQHF.

The J gene is TRBJ1-4, the V gene TRBV4-3; 8 bases line up with TRBD1. The CDR3 contains 13 residues. V lost 1 base to trimming and J lost 8 bases; unmatched junction nucleotides: 0. In germline, CDR1 is LGHNA, CDR2 YSLEER. The CDR3 nucleotides are TGCGCCAGCAGCCAAGGGACAGGGGAAAAACTGTTTTTT. Translation gives CASSQGTGEKLFF.

The J gene is TRBJ2-2, the V gene TRBV7-2; 7 bases are a match to TRBD2. The junction had 11 bases not matched to a gene; V was cut back by 2 bases and J by 5 bases. Germline V gene data show CDR1 as SGHTA and CDR2 as FQGNSA. The CDR3 loop spans 17 amino acids. The CDR3 DNA is TGTGCCAGCAGCTTACTTTCGGGCGGGGGAAGGACCGGGGAGCTGTTTTTT. This sequence encodes CASSLLSGGGRTGELFF. The full variable domain, rest sourced from reference TRBV7-2 and TRBJ2-2, is GAGVSQSPSNKVTEKGKDVELRCDPISGHTALYWYRQSLGQGLEFLIYFQGNSAPDKSGLPSDRFSAERTGGSVSTLTIQRTQQEDSAVYLCASSLLSGGGRTGELFFGEGSRLTVL.

V gene TRBV11-2 combines with J gene TRBJ2-3, with TRBD1 as a possible D gene (6 bases). V was cut by 6 bases and J by 6 bases, with 13 bases left in between. The CDR3 has 13 residues. Per the germline V gene, CDR1 is SGHAT and CDR2 is FQNNGV. The DNA for the CDR3 is TGTGCCAGCAGGAGCCCCGGACAGGATACGCAGTATTTT. Protein product: CASRSPGQDTQYF. Supplemented by reference TRBV11-2 and TRBJ2-3, the full variable domain reads EAGVAQSPRYKIIEKRQSVAFWCNPISGHATLYWYQQILGQGPKLLIQFQNNGVVDDSQLPKDRFSAERLKGVDSTLKIQPAKLEDSAVYLCASRSPGQDTQYFGPGTRLTVL.

This clone was detected once. This rearrangement joins TRBV19 to TRBJ2-1; 9 nucleotides agree with TRBD2. There are 12 residues in the CDR3. The germline CDR1 and CDR2 sequences are LNHDA and SQIVND (reference sequence). The CDR3 DNA reads as TGTGCTAGCGGGGGCTCCTACAATGAGCAGTTCTTC. Translating gives CASGGSYNEQFF.

This clone was seen more than once but under ten times. The rearrangement joins TRBV15 to TRBJ1-2; the match to TRBD1 covers 7 bases. Germline assignment: CDR1 LNHNV and CDR2 YYDKDF (reference sequence). This CDR3 is built from 13 residues. V was pared by 4 bases and J by 7 bases, with 6 bases of the junction left unmatched. The CDR3 DNA is TGTGCCACCAGCAAGGACAGGTTAGGTGGCTACACCTTC. Translation: CATSKDRLGGYTF.

A note on this clone: One junction end disagrees with the germline gene, perhaps due to a read error. The J gene is TRBJ2-1, the V gene TRBV29-1; TRBD2 matches 12 bases. Germline V gene sequence: CDR1 SQVTM, CDR2 ANQGSEA. This CDR3 has 13 amino acids. The CDR3 is CSAIPTSGSRWVF. CDR3 sequence (DNA): TGCAGCGCCATCCCGACTAGCGGGAGTAGATGGGTCTTC.

The chain employs TRBV3-1 (or the pseudogene TRBV3-2) and TRBJ1-3; TRBD1 aligns across 8 bases. The trim removed 5 bases at V and 2 bases at J, leaving 5 bases unmatched. In germline, CDR1 is LGHDT, CDR2 YNNKEL (reference sequence). The CDR3 spans 15 residues. The CDR3 DNA reads TGTGCCAGCAGCTCAGCGACAGGGGCTGGAAACACCATATATTTT. Translated, it gives CASSSATGAGNTIYF.

This chain links TRBV7-2 with TRBJ2-6; 8 bases line up with TRBD2. The CDR3 totals 15 residues. CDR1 and CDR2 (germline): SGHTA, FQGNSA. V lost 4 bases to trimming and J lost 2 bases; unmatched junction nucleotides: 1. The CDR3 is CASSSGLAGANVLTF. The CDR3 bases are TGTGCCAGCAGCTCGGGACTAGCTGGGGCCAACGTCCTGACTTTC.

This clone was seen a few times. This rearrangement joins TRBV7-8 to TRBJ2-7; the match to TRBD2 covers 15 bases. The V gene's germline CDR1 is SGHVS and CDR2 FQNEAQ. The CDR3 length is 16 residues. J was trimmed by 2 bases and V by 5 bases; bases with no gene match: 4. The CDR3 is CASSQGTSGGTYEQYF. DNA for the CDR3: TGTGCCAGCAGCCAAGGGACTAGCGGGGGGACCTACGAGCAGTACTTC.

The chain links TRBV6-2 or TRBV6-3 to TRBJ1-2; 9 bases agree with TRBD1. CDR3 length equals 18 residues. J was trimmed by 7 bases and V by 0 bases; bases with no gene match: 15. The germline V gene encodes CDR1 MNHEY and CDR2 SVGEGT. The CDR3 DNA reads TGTGCCAGCAGTTACTCGGAAGTGTACGGGACAGGGTTTCGTGGCTACACCTTC. Residues: CASSYSEVYGTGFRGYTF.

The CDR3 DNA follows: TGTGCCAGCAGCTTAGATAAGAGTACAACTAATGAAAAACTGTTTTTT. Its protein product is CASSLDKSTTNEKLFF. The chain combines TRBV11-2 with TRBJ1-4, with D uncertain. The CDR3 loop spans 16 amino acids. The V gene's germline CDR1 is SGHAT and CDR2 FQNNGV. Trimming left V 0 bases short and J 0 bases short, with 8 bases between. Looking up the rest from reference TRBV11-2 and TRBJ1-4 gives the full variable domain: EAGVAQSPRYKIIEKRQSVAFWCNPISGHATLYWYQQILGQGPKLLIQFQNNGVVDDSQLPKDRFSAERLKGVDSTLKIQPAKLEDSAVYLCASSLDKSTTNEKLFFGSGTQLSVL.

The CDR3 loop is CASRETGNYGYTF. As DNA, the CDR3 is TGTGCCAGCAGAGAGACAGGGAACTATGGCTACACCTTC. V gene TRBV6-5 combines with J gene TRBJ1-2; TRBD1 matches 7 bases. Germline lookup yields CDR1 MNHEY and CDR2 SVGAGI. J gave up 2 bases and V 6 bases, and 3 bases lay outside the gene matches. The CDR3 runs 13 residues.

V and J are TRBV6-2 or TRBV6-3 and TRBJ2-3, with TRBD2 matching over 8 bases. This CDR3 has 17 amino acids. The germline gives CDR1 MNHEY, CDR2 SVGEGT. The V and J ends lost 5 bases and 2 bases, in that order; junction bases with no gene match: 12. The chain's CDR3 is CASSTPTGLVITDTQYF. The CDR3 DNA reads TGTGCCAGCAGTACCCCTACGGGACTAGTGATCACAGATACGCAGTATTTT.

This chain uses TRBV15 with TRBJ2-7; maybe TRBD1 (5 bases). Trimming took off 0 bases at V and 3 bases at J, with 6 bases between the two ends. CDR3 length: 13 residues. Germline V gene data show CDR1 as LNHNV and CDR2 as YYDKDF (reference sequence). The CDR3 loop is CATSREGVYEQYF. CDR3 nucleotide sequence: TGTGCCACCAGCAGAGAAGGGGTCTACGAGCAGTACTTC.

The rearrangement links TRBV1 to TRBJ2-1; TRBD2, as called in the table, went unchecked against the DNA. TRBV1 represents a pseudogene. This CDR3 contains 17 residues. The CDR3 is CTSSQDQGLAGYNEQFF. The CDR3 DNA reads as TGCACCAGCAGCCAAGATCAGGGACTAGCGGGGTACAATGAGCAGTTCTTC.

This clone occurred a few times. The chain combines TRBV7-8 with TRBJ1-4; 7 bases are a match to TRBD1. The CDR3 runs to 16 residues. Per germline, CDR1 SGHVS and CDR2 FQNEAQ. V lost 5 bases and J lost 7; bases outside the gene matches: 13. The CDR3 loop is CASSAQPNRQGEKLFF. As DNA, the CDR3 is TGTGCCAGCAGCGCTCAGCCTAACCGACAGGGTGAAAAACTGTTTTTT.

The chain combines TRBV7-7 with TRBJ2-1, with 8 bases aligning to TRBD2. The CDR3 runs to 15 residues. The V segment lost 5 bases and the J segment 2 bases; nucleotides outside the gene matches: 5. Germline CDR1 and CDR2: SSHAT and FNYEAQ (reference sequence). The CDR3, as DNA: TGTGCCAGCAGCCGCGCGGGGGGAACCTACAATGAGCAGTTCTTC. Its protein is CASSRAGGTYNEQFF.

V gene TRBV28 combines with J gene TRBJ2-1; possibly TRBD1 for D (6 bases). Germline V lookup: CDR1 MDHEN, CDR2 SYDVKM. Deletions cut 1 base from V and 4 bases from J, with 14 bases between. The CDR3 runs to 16 residues. The CDR3 protein is CASSLFLDRLYNEQFF. The CDR3 DNA follows: TGTGCCAGCAGTTTATTTTTGGACAGATTATACAATGAGCAGTTCTTC. Combining the CDR3 with reference TRBV28 and TRBJ2-1 gives the whole variable domain DVKVTQSSRYLVKRTGEKVFLECVQDMDHENMFWYRQDPGLGLRLIYFSYDVKMKEKGDIPEGYSVSREKKERFSLILESASTNQTSMYLCASSLFLDRLYNEQFFGPGTRLTVL.

The sample holds one count of this clone. The rearrangement links TRBV10-3 to TRBJ1-2; tentatively, D is TRBD1 (6 bases). CDR1 and CDR2 (germline): ENHRY, SYGVKD. CDR3 length equals 12 residues. With 7 bases removed from V and 8 bases from J, the gap between germline ends came to 14 bases. CDR3 in amino acids: CAINKGGEGYTF. CDR3 bases: TGTGCCATCAACAAAGGGGGGGAAGGCTACACCTTC.

The chain has TRBV30 and TRBJ1-1; 9 bases map to TRBD1. The CDR3 has 16 amino acids. Germline V CDR1 and CDR2: GTSNPN, SVGIG (reference sequence). With 4 bases clipped from V and 2 bases from J, the junction kept 11 bases outside the gene matches. CDR3 coding DNA: TGTGCCTGGACAAACGCCGGGACAGGGACAAACACTGAAGCTTTCTTT. Amino acids: CAWTNAGTGTNTEAFF.

This chain uses TRBV10-3 with TRBJ2-7; 7 bases are shared with TRBD2. Losses at the gene ends were 10 bases for V and 0 bases for J; bases not matched to a gene: 6. The germline V gene encodes CDR1 ENHRY and CDR2 SYGVKD. This CDR3 spans 13 amino acids. The CDR3 loop is CATSLADSYEQYF. The DNA for the CDR3 is TGTGCCACCTCCCTAGCGGACTCCTACGAGCAGTACTTC.

This clone appeared a single time. The CDR3 loop reads CSVEPEAEAFF. The CDR3 nucleotides read TGCAGCGTTGAACCGGAGGCTGAAGCTTTCTTT. This chain joins TRBV29-1 and TRBJ1-1; no clear D gene. The CDR3 length is 11 residues. The ends were cut back, 2 bases at V and 6 bases at J, with 7 bases in the middle. In germline, CDR1 is SQVTM, CDR2 ANQGSEA.

This clone was picked up one time. The V gene is TRBV5-4, the J gene TRBJ2-1, with 7 positions matching TRBD2. V dropped 5 bases and J dropped 4; count of bases not matched to a gene: 21. Germline loops: CDR1 SGHNT, CDR2 YYREEE (reference sequence). The CDR3 is 19 amino acids. CDR3 in DNA: TGTGCCAGCAGTAAGCTTGATGGTAGGAGTCTAGCGGTTTACAATGAGCAGTTCTTC. Its protein is CASSKLDGRSLAVYNEQFF.

This rearrangement joins TRBV10-3 to TRBJ1-1; D gene uncertain. The V gene lost 6 bases and the J gene lost 1 base, with 6 bases spanning the gap. Germline V gene data show CDR1 as ENHRY and CDR2 as SYGVKD. The CDR3 is 12 amino acids. CDR3 bases: TGTGCCATCAGAAGAGAGAACACTGAAGCTTTCTTT. It is translated as CAIRRENTEAFF.

V and J are TRBV9 and TRBJ2-2, with a possible D match to TRBD2 (5 bases). The CDR3 contains 14 residues. In germline, CDR1 is SGDLS, CDR2 YYNGEE. Trimming pared 0 bases from V and 6 bases from J, leaving 9 bases between. In DNA form, the CDR3 reads TGTGCCAGCAGCGTAGGCATGCGGGCCGGGGAGCTGTTTTTT. It yields the protein CASSVGMRAGELFF. The full variable domain, completed using reference TRBV9 and TRBJ2-2, is DSGVTQTPKHLITATGQRVTLRCSPRSGDLSVYWYQQSLDQGLQFLIQYYNGEERAKGNILERFSAQQFPDLHSELNLSSLELGDSALYFCASSVGMRAGELFFGEGSRLTVL.

This chain uses TRBV4-2 with TRBJ2-5; 7 bases map to TRBD2. Germline CDR1 reads LGHNA; CDR2 reads YNFKEQ. V dropped 0 bases and J dropped 3; count of bases not matched to a gene: 4. The length of the CDR3 is 15 residues. The CDR3 DNA reads as TGTGCCAGCAGCCAAGATTGGGGGGGGAAAGAGACCCAGTACTTC. As protein: CASSQDWGGKETQYF.

The chain combines TRBV21-1 with TRBJ2-5; TRBD1 is the table's D call, not checked against the DNA. TRBV21-1 is a listed pseudogene. This CDR3 has 17 residues. For the CDR3, the DNA is TGTGCCAGCAGCAAAGCCCTCAGGGGGACAGGGAAGGAGACCCAGTACTTC. Translated: CASSKALRGTGKETQYF.

CDR3 region: CASMVEEYGYTF. In DNA form, the CDR3 reads TGTGCCAGCATGGTCGAGGAATATGGCTACACCTTC. This chain uses TRBV28 with TRBJ1-2, with D unresolved. CDR1 and CDR2 from the germline V gene are MDHEN and SYDVKM. Trimming removed 7 bases at V and 5 bases at J, with 11 bases between. The CDR3 is 12 residues long.

The V and J genes are TRBV6-6 and TRBJ2-7; TRBD2 aligns across 7 bases. J gave up 6 bases and V 0 bases, and 8 bases lay outside the gene matches. Germline-derived CDR1 and CDR2 are MNHNY and SVGAGI (reference sequence). The CDR3 covers 15 residues. CDR3 DNA: TGTGCCAGCAGTTACTCGCCCGGGACTACTCCCGAGCAGTACTTC. It specifies CASSYSPGTTPEQYF.